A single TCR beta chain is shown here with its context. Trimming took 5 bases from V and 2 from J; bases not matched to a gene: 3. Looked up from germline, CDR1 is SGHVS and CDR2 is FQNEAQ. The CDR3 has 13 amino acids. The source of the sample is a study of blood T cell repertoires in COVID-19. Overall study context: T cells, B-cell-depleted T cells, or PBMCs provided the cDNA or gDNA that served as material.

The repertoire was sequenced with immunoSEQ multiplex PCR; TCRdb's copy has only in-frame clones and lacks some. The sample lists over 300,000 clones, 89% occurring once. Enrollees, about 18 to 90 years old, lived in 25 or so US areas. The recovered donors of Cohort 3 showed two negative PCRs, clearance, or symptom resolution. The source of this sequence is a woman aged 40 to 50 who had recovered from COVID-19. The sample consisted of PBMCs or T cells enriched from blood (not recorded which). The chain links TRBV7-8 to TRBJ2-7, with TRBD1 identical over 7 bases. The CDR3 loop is CASSQGQPYEQYF. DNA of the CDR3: TGTGCCAGCAGCCAGGGACAGCCCTACGAGCAGTACTTC. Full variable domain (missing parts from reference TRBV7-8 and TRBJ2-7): GAGVSQSPRYKVAKRGQDVALRCDPISGHVSLFWYQQALGQGPEFLTYFQNEAQLDKSGLPSDRFFAERPEGSVSTLKIQRTQQEDSAVYLCASSQGQPYEQYFGPGTRLTVT.